Included here is one TCR beta chain sequence, with context. This sample was included in a study of control samples from healthy donors and cancer patients. Assay used: immunoSEQ multiplex PCR; TCRdb lists only in-frame clones, some missing. This sample carries 100,000 or so clones, 79% of them seen once, and the ten largest clones take over 9.5%. CDR1 is SEHNR, CDR2 FQNEAQ, per germline (reference sequence). The CDR3 spans 13 residues. V was clipped by 7 bases and J by 8 bases, with 17 bases between them. The chain employs TRBV7-9 and TRBJ1-1; TRBD1 is a possible D gene (5 bases). The clonotype originates from a woman aged 30 to 39 in good health. The sequenced sample consisted of blood. The CDR3 nucleotides read TGTGCCAGCACCCGAGGGACCGCGGGGGAAGCTTTCTTT. It encodes CASTRGTAGEAFF.